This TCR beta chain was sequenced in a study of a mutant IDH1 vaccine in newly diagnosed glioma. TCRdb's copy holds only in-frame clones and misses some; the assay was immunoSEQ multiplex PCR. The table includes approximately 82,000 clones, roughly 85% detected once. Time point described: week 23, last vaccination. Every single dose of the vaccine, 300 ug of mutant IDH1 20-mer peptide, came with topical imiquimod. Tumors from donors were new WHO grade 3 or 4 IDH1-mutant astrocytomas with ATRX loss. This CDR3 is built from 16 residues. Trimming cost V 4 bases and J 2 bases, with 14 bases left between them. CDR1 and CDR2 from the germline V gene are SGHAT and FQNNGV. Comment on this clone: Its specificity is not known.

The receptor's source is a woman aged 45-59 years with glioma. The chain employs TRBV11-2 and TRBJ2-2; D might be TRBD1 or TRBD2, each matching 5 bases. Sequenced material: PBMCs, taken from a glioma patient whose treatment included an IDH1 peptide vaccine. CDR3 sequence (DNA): TGTGCCAGCAGCTCCTCGGGACGAATAAACACCGGGGAGCTGTTTTTT. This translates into CASSSSGRINTGELFF.